These 16 T cell receptor beta chains came from one sample sequenced in a study of shared clonotypes between healthy human individuals. TCRdb keeps only in-frame clones here, not all; method: immunoSEQ multiplex PCR. Of roughly 2 million clones detected, around 95% appear once; the ten largest clones hold approximately 0.13%. The sample comprised naive CD4+ T cells sorted from blood. Subset described: CD45RA+ positively selected. All receptors come from a man aged 18 to 30 in good health.

The chain links TRBV5-6 to TRBJ2-7; 12 bases line up with TRBD1. CDR3 size: 16 residues. Trimming cost V 6 bases and J 2 bases; bases outside gene matches: 9. Germline lookup yields CDR1 SGHDT and CDR2 YYEEEE. This chain's CDR3 is CASTRPGQGAAYEQYF. The CDR3 DNA is TGTGCCAGCACCCGACCGGGACAGGGGGCGGCCTACGAGCAGTACTTC.

J is TRBJ2-7 and V is TRBV29-1; TRBD1 might be the D (5 bases). Germline CDR1 is SQVTM and CDR2 is ANQGSEA. This CDR3 comprises 12 residues. Trimming took 4 bases from V and 1 from J, leaving 8 bases between them. The CDR3 DNA sequence: TGCAGCGTTGTACAGGCATCCTACGAGCAGTACTTC. It specifies CSVVQASYEQYF.

The rearrangement uses TRBV6-5 and TRBJ2-3; 14 positions match TRBD2. CDR3 length: 15 residues. The germline CDR1 and CDR2 sequences are MNHEY and SVGAGI. V dropped 5 bases and J dropped 9; count of bases not matched to a gene: 7. The chain's CDR3 is CASSPPGTSGGTQYF. DNA of the CDR3: TGTGCCAGCAGTCCGCCCGGGACTAGCGGGGGCACGCAGTATTTT.

CDR3 sequence reads: CASSDGSGPGNTIYF. CDR3 bases: TGTGCCAGCAGTGACGGGTCAGGGCCGGGAAACACCATATATTTT. The chain carries TRBV2 and TRBJ1-3; D perhaps matches TRBD1 (5 bases). Germline CDR1 is SNHLY and CDR2 is FYNNEI. There are 15 residues in the CDR3. The V end lost 3 bases, the J end lost 4 bases, and 13 bases lay between the germline ends. Complete variable domain (other parts from reference TRBV2 and TRBJ1-3): EPEVTQTPSHQVTQMGQEVILRCVPISNHLYFYWYRQILGQKVEFLVSFYNNEISEKSEIFDDQFSVERPDGSNFTLKIRSTKLEDSAMYFCASSDGSGPGNTIYFGEGSWLTVV.

The chain recombines TRBV10-3 with TRBJ1-3; a weak D match, TRBD1 (5 bases). The germline V gene has CDR1 ENHRY and CDR2 SYGVKD. The CDR3 consists of 14 residues. The V gene lost 6 bases and the J gene lost 4 bases, with 13 bases spanning the gap. CDR3 protein: CAIRGDQTGNTIYF. The CDR3 region has the DNA TGTGCCATCAGGGGGGACCAAACGGGAAACACCATATATTTT.

The V call is TRBV11-2, the J call TRBJ1-1; 8 nucleotides line up with TRBD1. Germline trimming cut 1 base from V and 2 bases from J; bases unmatched to any gene: 9. Germline values: CDR1 SGHAT, CDR2 FQNNGV. This CDR3 has 17 amino acids. The CDR3 loop reads CASSLGGLAGGNTEAFF. CDR3 sequence (DNA): TGTGCCAGCAGCTTAGGAGGTTTGGCAGGGGGCAACACTGAAGCTTTCTTT.

This chain links TRBV30 with TRBJ1-2, with unresolved D. Germline CDR1 GTSNPN, CDR2 SVGIG (reference sequence). V gave up 1 base and J gave up 4 bases, with 16 bases separating them. The CDR3 covers 15 residues. This CDR3 reads CAWSGVGGNSYGYTF. The CDR3 DNA sequence: TGTGCCTGGAGTGGGGTGGGTGGTAACAGCTATGGCTACACCTTC. Looking up the rest from reference TRBV30 and TRBJ1-2 gives the full variable domain: SQTIHQWPATLVQPVGSPLSLECTVEGTSNPNLYWYRQAAGRGLQLLFYSVGIGQISSEVPQNLSASRPQDRQFILSSKKLLLSDSGFYLCAWSGVGGNSYGYTFGSGTRLTVV.

The chain links TRBV7-3 to TRBJ2-3; D may be TRBD2 (5 bases). CDR3 length: 14 residues. Germline CDR1 is SGHTA and CDR2 is FQGTGA. The germline V and J ends were trimmed by 3 bases and 4 bases, with 11 bases remaining between them. The CDR3 here is CASSFRAVPDTQYF. The CDR3 DNA sequence: TGTGCCAGCAGCTTTCGAGCGGTCCCAGATACGCAGTATTTT.

The rearrangement uses TRBV6-6 and TRBJ2-7; D could derive from TRBD1 or TRBD2 (5 bases each). The germline V gene has CDR1 MNHNY and CDR2 SVGAGI (reference sequence). The V end lost 0 bases, the J end lost 4 bases, and 13 bases lay between the germline ends. The CDR3 has 15 residues. The DNA for the CDR3 is TGTGCCAGCAGTTACTCCCCGTCCGGGGCGTACGAGCAGTACTTC. This sequence encodes CASSYSPSGAYEQYF.

J is TRBJ1-5 and V is TRBV18, with D possibly matching TRBD1 (6 bases). The germline CDR1 and CDR2 sequences are KGHSH and LQKENI. V dropped 5 bases and J dropped 0 bases, with 8 bases sitting between them. The CDR3 consists of 14 residues. The CDR3 protein is CASSTTGSNQPQHF. The CDR3, as DNA: TGTGCCAGCTCAACGACAGGTAGCAATCAGCCCCAGCATTTT.

This sequence joins TRBV4-1 and TRBJ1-3, with D maybe TRBD1 (5 bases). Trimming took off 1 base at V and 4 bases at J, with 17 bases between the two ends. This CDR3 contains 17 residues. The germline V gene encodes CDR1 MGHRA and CDR2 YSYEKL. The CDR3 loop reads CASSQGRAGMEGNTIYF. The CDR3 DNA follows: TGCGCCAGCAGCCAAGGGAGGGCAGGGATGGAAGGAAACACCATATATTTT.

The V gene is TRBV7-2, the J gene TRBJ2-7; D is undetermined. CDR3 length equals 13 residues. Trimming took 5 bases from V and 3 from J, leaving 11 bases between them. Germline CDR1 SGHTA, CDR2 FQGNSA. CDR3 DNA: TGTGCCAGCAGCCGACTGGCAGACTACGAGCAGTACTTC. This translates into CASSRLADYEQYF.

V usage is TRBV27 and J usage is TRBJ2-1; 13 bases line up with TRBD2. The CDR3 has 16 residues. Germline CDR1 MNHEY, CDR2 SMNVEV (reference sequence). The J segment lost 4 bases and the V segment lost 4 bases, leaving 4 bases of the junction unmatched. DNA for the CDR3: TGTGCCAGCAGTTCAGGGACTAGCGGGGCTTACAATGAGCAGTTCTTC. This codes for CASSSGTSGAYNEQFF.

The chain couples TRBV10-2 to TRBJ2-2; D may be TRBD2 (6 bases). Per the germline V gene, CDR1 is WSHSY and CDR2 is SAAADI. CDR3 length: 15 amino acids. The ends were cut back, 8 bases at V and 0 bases at J, with 13 bases in the middle. CDR3 sequence reads: CASSWGVANTGELFF. The CDR3 DNA reads TGCGCCAGCTCCTGGGGGGTTGCGAACACCGGGGAGCTGTTTTTT.

The chain links TRBV18 to TRBJ1-2, with 9 bases aligning to TRBD1. CDR1 and CDR2 (germline): KGHSH, LQKENI. This CDR3 contains 14 residues. The V gene end was trimmed by 2 bases and the J gene end by 7 bases; junction bases not matched to a gene: 5. CDR3 nucleotide sequence: TGTGCCAGCTCACCATCGGGACAGGGTCTTGGCTACACCTTC. This translates into CASSPSGQGLGYTF.

CDR3 in amino acids: CASFDGFDNSPLHF. The DNA of the CDR3 is TGCGCCAGCTTCGACGGGTTTGACAATTCACCCCTCCACTTT. J is TRBJ1-6 and V is TRBV5-1; D gene uncertain. The V end was cut by 7 bases, the J end by 7 bases, with 15 bases between. The CDR3 consists of 14 residues. Germline V gene data show CDR1 as SGHRS and CDR2 as YFSETQ.